This passage covers 26 T cell receptor beta chains from one sample sequenced in a study of blood T cell repertoires in COVID-19. Only in-frame clones appear in the TCRdb table, and some are missing; sequencing was by immunoSEQ multiplex PCR. In the table there are some 150,000 clones, 60% to 80% of which are singletons. The sequenced sample consisted of peripheral blood. These receptor sequences come from a woman aged 50 to 65 with active or convalescent COVID-19.

About this clone itself: The junction does not match germline at one end; this may be a read error. V usage is TRBV7-7 and J usage is TRBJ2-7, with TRBD1 matching 9 bases. Per the germline V gene, CDR1 is SSHAT and CDR2 is FNYEAQ (reference sequence). This CDR3 has 17 amino acids. This CDR3 is CASSFLVPGQGSYEQYF. The CDR3 nucleotides read TGTGCTAGCAGCTTTCTCGTACCGGGACAGGGATCCTACGAGCAGTACTTC.

DNA of the CDR3: TGCGCCAGCAGCTTGGCCCCGACTAGCGGCACAGATACGCAGTATTTT. This gives the protein CASSLAPTSGTDTQYF. V gene TRBV5-1 combines with J gene TRBJ2-3; 8 positions agree with TRBD2. Germline V gene sequence: CDR1 SGHRS, CDR2 YFSETQ. Trimming at V came to 0 bases and at J to 1 base, leaving 4 bases not matched to a gene. This CDR3 region has 16 residues. The complete variable domain, with remaining parts taken from reference TRBV5-1 and TRBJ2-3, reads KAGVTQTPRYLIKTRGQQVTLSCSPISGHRSVSWYQQTPGQGLQFLFEYFSETQRNKGNFPGRFSGRQFSNSRSEMNVSTLELGDSALYLCASSLAPTSGTDTQYFGPGTRLTVL.

The count of this clone is one. V and J are TRBV18 and TRBJ1-1; D might be TRBD1 (6 bases). Trimming removed 2 bases at V and 7 bases at J, with 14 bases between. CDR3 length: 14 amino acids. Germline assignment: CDR1 KGHSH and CDR2 LQKENI. CDR3 nucleotide sequence: TGTGCCAGCTCACCAAATGCTAGGGGGGGTGAAGCTTTCTTT. Protein sequence: CASSPNARGGEAFF.

The chain's CDR3 is CASSSSGLLNEKLFF. CDR3 nucleotide sequence: TGTGCCAGCAGTTCCTCAGGGTTACTTAATGAAAAACTGTTTTTT. The chain uses TRBV28 and TRBJ1-4; D possibly corresponds to TRBD1 (5 bases). The germline V and J ends were trimmed by 4 bases and 4 bases, with 13 bases remaining between them. The CDR3 is 15 amino acids. CDR1 and CDR2 (germline): MDHEN, SYDVKM.

V is TRBV27 and J is TRBJ1-2, with 9 bases that match TRBD1. This CDR3 comprises 15 residues. Germline values: CDR1 MNHEY, CDR2 SMNVEV (reference sequence). V gave up 5 bases and J gave up 4 bases; unmatched junction bases: 8. The CDR3 nucleotides are TGTGCCAGCAGTCCCGAAAGGACAGGGGCCTATGGCTACACCTTC. This sequence encodes CASSPERTGAYGYTF.

The chain recombines TRBV19 with TRBJ1-2; a possible D gene is TRBD1 (6 bases). The CDR3 is 12 residues long. Germline values: CDR1 LNHDA, CDR2 SQIVND (reference sequence). V shed 5 bases and J shed 4 bases, with 8 bases lying between them. The CDR3 reads CASSVTGYGYTF. The CDR3 nucleotides read TGTGCCAGTAGTGTGACAGGCTATGGCTACACCTTC. Together with reference TRBV19 and TRBJ1-2, the CDR3 gives the full variable domain: DGGITQSPKYLFRKEGQNVTLSCEQNLNHDAMYWYRQDPGQGLRLIYYSQIVNDFQKGDIAEGYSVSREKKESFPLTVTSAQKNPTAFYLCASSVTGYGYTFGSGTRLTVV.

The CDR3 DNA sequence: TGTGCCAGTAGTATGAGGGGGCGGGATCAGCCCCAGCATTTT. Its translation: CASSMRGRDQPQHF. The chain links TRBV19 to TRBJ1-5, with 7 nucleotides matching TRBD1. Germline CDR1 and CDR2: LNHDA and SQIVND (reference sequence). The V segment lost 3 bases and the J segment 5 bases; nucleotides outside the gene matches: 4. The CDR3 is made up of 14 amino acids.

The V call is TRBV19, the J call TRBJ1-4; D is perhaps TRBD1 (5 bases). Trimming left V 6 bases short and J 3 bases short, with 11 bases between. Germline CDR1 LNHDA, CDR2 SQIVND (reference sequence). The CDR3 length is 14 residues. CDR3 coding DNA: TGTGCCAGTAGCGGAGGGACCCCTAATGAAAAACTGTTTTTT. Protein product: CASSGGTPNEKLFF.

This rearrangement joins TRBV5-1 to TRBJ1-4; 7 bases are shared with TRBD1. Per germline, CDR1 SGHRS and CDR2 YFSETQ. CDR3 size: 16 residues. The V gene end was trimmed by 4 bases and the J gene end by 0 bases; junction bases not matched to a gene: 6. CDR3 sequence reads: CASSLRTGPTNEKLFF. CDR3 sequence (DNA): TGCGCCAGCAGCCTCCGGACAGGCCCAACTAATGAAAAACTGTTTTTT.

The chain couples TRBV7-6 to TRBJ2-7, with 7 bases lining up with TRBD2. CDR3 size: 13 residues. V gave up 3 bases and J gave up 2 bases; unmatched junction bases: 1. Germline CDR1 SGHVS, CDR2 FNYEAQ. The CDR3 sequence is CASSLGGTYEQYF. The CDR3 DNA follows: TGTGCCAGCAGCTTGGGGGGGACCTACGAGCAGTACTTC.

The chain carries TRBV6-1 and TRBJ1-1; 7 nucleotides agree with TRBD1. J gave up 4 bases and V 1 base, and 3 bases lay outside the gene matches. CDR1 and CDR2 (germline): MNHNS, SASEGT. This CDR3 is 14 amino acids long. The CDR3 here is CASSEDRGFTEAFF. The CDR3 nucleotides are TGTGCCAGCAGTGAAGACAGGGGCTTCACTGAAGCTTTCTTT.

This clone occurred once. The gene calls are TRBV28 and TRBJ1-5, with 7 bases matching TRBD1. Germline CDR1 and CDR2: MDHEN and SYDVKM. Losses at the gene ends were 6 bases for V and 7 bases for J; bases not matched to a gene: 9. CDR3 length: 14 amino acids. CDR3 amino acids: CASRDRQGIQPQHF. The DNA for the CDR3 is TGTGCCAGCAGAGATAGACAGGGAATCCAGCCCCAGCATTTT.

V usage is TRBV10-2 and J usage is TRBJ2-5, with 7 bases identical to TRBD1. Germline V gives CDR1 WSHSY, CDR2 SAAADI. The CDR3 contains 12 residues. V lost 8 bases and J lost 5; bases outside the gene matches: 5. Here the CDR3 DNA reads TGCGCCAGCGGCCAGGGGGTTGAGACCCAGTACTTC. It encodes CASGQGVETQYF.

The chain combines TRBV7-9 with TRBJ1-4; 9 bases are a match to TRBD1. The CDR3 has 18 amino acids. V lost 5 bases, J lost 1 base, and 11 bases stayed unmatched. Germline V gives CDR1 SEHNR, CDR2 FQNEAQ (reference sequence). The CDR3 sequence is CASSGTGLSRGTNEKLFF. As DNA, the CDR3 is TGTGCCAGCAGCGGGACAGGGCTTTCGAGGGGAACTAATGAAAAACTGTTTTTT.

This chain links TRBV4-3 with TRBJ1-2; 8 bases are a match to TRBD1. The CDR3 length is 15 residues. V lost 0 bases and J lost 3; bases outside the gene matches: 3. Germline-derived CDR1 and CDR2 are LGHNA and YSLEER. The CDR3 DNA is TGCGCCAGCAGCCAAGAGGGACAGGTTTACTATGGCTACACCTTC. Its translation is CASSQEGQVYYGYTF.

J is TRBJ2-2 and V is TRBV11-3, with 9 bases identical to TRBD2. V gave up 3 bases and J gave up 4 bases; unmatched junction bases: 3. The CDR3 is made up of 15 amino acids. CDR1 SGHNT and CDR2 YENEEA come from the germline V gene. In DNA, the CDR3 is TGTGCCAGCAGCTTTAGCGGGAGCGGCACCGGGGAGCTGTTTTTT. Its protein is CASSFSGSGTGELFF.

The chain employs TRBV6-2 or TRBV6-3 and TRBJ1-1; D not resolved. Germline CDR1 and CDR2: MNHEY and SVGEGT. V was cut by 0 bases and J by 8 bases, with 13 bases left in between. The CDR3 is 14 residues long. CDR3 protein: CASSYSTRLEEAFF. The DNA for the CDR3 is TGTGCCAGCAGTTACTCTACCCGGTTGGAGGAAGCTTTCTTT.

J is TRBJ1-4 and V is TRBV3-1 (or the pseudogene TRBV3-2); 9 bases map to TRBD1. Germline CDR1 is LGHDT and CDR2 is YNNKEL (reference sequence). Germline trimming cut 4 bases from V and 1 base from J; bases unmatched to any gene: 7. CDR3 length: 17 residues. CDR3 nucleotide sequence: TGTGCCAGCAGCCTGGGACAGGGATGGGGAACTAATGAAAAACTGTTTTTT. Protein sequence: CASSLGQGWGTNEKLFF.

The CDR3 spells CSVGKGLADTQYF. Here the CDR3 DNA reads TGCAGCGTCGGTAAAGGTCTAGCAGATACGCAGTATTTT. The gene calls are TRBV29-1 and TRBJ2-3, with D hard to call. Germline values: CDR1 SQVTM, CDR2 ANQGSEA. This CDR3 is built from 13 residues. Trimming removed 6 bases at V and 4 bases at J, with 14 bases between.

In its sample, this clone was seen many times. The rearrangement joins TRBV3-1 (or the pseudogene TRBV3-2) to TRBJ1-4, with 8 bases that match TRBD1. The CDR3 loop spans 14 amino acids. Germline CDR1 LGHDT, CDR2 YNNKEL (reference sequence). After removal of 6 bases from V and 8 bases from J, the junction contained 8 bases not matched to a gene. DNA of the CDR3: TGTGCCAGCAGTCCTCAGGGGGCGGACGAAAAACTGTTTTTT. Encoded protein: CASSPQGADEKLFF.

The gene calls are TRBV18 and TRBJ1-2, with D possibly TRBD1 on 5 matching bases. CDR1 is KGHSH, CDR2 LQKENI, per germline. Trimming took 2 bases from V and 0 from J, leaving 10 bases between them. The CDR3 has 15 amino acids. The CDR3 loop is CASSPDGAPNYGYTF. For the CDR3, the DNA is TGTGCCAGCTCACCAGATGGGGCACCTAACTATGGCTACACCTTC.

The chain combines TRBV19 with TRBJ1-2, with D unresolved. The CDR3 covers 15 residues. The germline V and J ends were trimmed by 3 bases and 1 base, with 12 bases remaining between them. The germline CDR1 and CDR2 sequences are LNHDA and SQIVND (reference sequence). The CDR3 DNA sequence: TGTGCCAGTAGTATCGCCAAGGCGGATAACTATGGCTACACCTTC. It translates to CASSIAKADNYGYTF.

This clone occurred a few times. The chain employs TRBV5-6 and TRBJ1-6, with D possibly TRBD1 on 5 matching bases. CDR1 and CDR2 (germline): SGHDT, YYEEEE. The CDR3 totals 17 residues. Trimming pared 0 bases from V and 1 base from J, leaving 11 bases between. Written as DNA, the CDR3 is TGTGCCAGCAGCTTGGACAGGCGAGAATCCTATAATTCACCCCTCCACTTT. Amino acids: CASSLDRRESYNSPLHF.

In its sample, this clone was seen a few times. Written as DNA, the CDR3 is TGTGCCAGCAGTCACCGGACTAGCGGGAGCACAGATACGCAGTATTTT. Translating it yields CASSHRTSGSTDTQYF. This chain uses TRBV6-6 with TRBJ2-3; 11 nucleotides line up with TRBD2. Germline lookup yields CDR1 MNHNY and CDR2 SVGAGI (reference sequence). The CDR3 length is 16 residues. J was trimmed by 0 bases and V by 5 bases; bases with no gene match: 4.

The chain links TRBV7-3 to TRBJ1-1, with unresolved D. The CDR3 loop spans 13 amino acids. Trimming pared 4 bases from V and 3 bases from J, leaving 9 bases between. Germline CDR1 SGHTA, CDR2 FQGTGA. The CDR3 nucleotides read TGTGCCAGCAGCTCATCCATGTACACTGAAGCTTTCTTT. Its translation is CASSSSMYTEAFF.

The gene calls are TRBV5-1 and TRBJ2-5; D gene unclear. The CDR3 consists of 14 residues. Trimming stripped 0 bases from V and 8 bases from J, with 14 bases between. From germline, CDR1 is SGHRS and CDR2 YFSETQ. Written as DNA, the CDR3 is TGCGCCAGCAGCTTGGCCACCGATCGGGTAACCCAGTACTTC. Amino acid sequence: CASSLATDRVTQYF.